Listed here are 22 T cell receptor beta chains from one sample, sequenced in a study of CD8 T cells in ankylosing spondylitis. TCRdb re-called the 5' RACE reads through MiXCR, storing one row per CDR3 protein. The data show about 200,000 distinct CDR3 sequences, 20% to 30% seen once. Specimen: blood, either unsorted or a sorted T cell fraction (not recorded which). These receptors all stem from a male donor with ankylosing spondylitis or in good health (not recorded which).

The rearrangement joins TRBV20-1 to TRBJ2-3; the match to TRBD2 covers 9 bases. The CDR3 length is 15 residues. J was trimmed by 4 bases and V by 4 bases; bases with no gene match: 9. The germline CDR1 and CDR2 sequences are DFQATT and SNEGSKA (reference sequence). CDR3 nucleotides: TGCAGTGCTATCCGTCCTAGCGGGAAATCAGATACGCAGTATTTT. This sequence encodes CSAIRPSGKSDTQYF.

There are a few counts of this clonotype. The V call is TRBV7-2, the J call TRBJ2-1; TRBD1 agrees at 8 bases. Trimming at V came to 3 bases and at J to 8 bases, leaving 12 bases not matched to a gene. The CDR3 contains 16 residues. Per germline, CDR1 SGHTA and CDR2 FQGNSA. CDR3 region: CASSFSTGASEDEQFF. The CDR3 DNA is TGTGCCAGCAGCTTTTCGACAGGGGCATCCGAGGATGAGCAGTTCTTC.

This clonotype appeared many times. This chain connects TRBV12-3 or TRBV12-4 to TRBJ2-1, with TRBD2 matching 9 bases. With V trimmed by 5 bases and J by 7 bases, 9 bases remained unmatched. This CDR3 is 15 amino acids long. The CDR3 spells CASSRGLAKGNEQFF. The CDR3 DNA sequence: TGTGCCAGCAGTAGAGGACTAGCGAAGGGGAATGAGCAGTTCTTC.

There are a few counts of this clonotype. V and J are TRBV29-1 and TRBJ2-2; D not certain. Per germline, CDR1 SQVTM and CDR2 ANQGSEA. The CDR3 sequence is 14 residues long. Trimming removed 7 bases from V and 6 bases from J, with 18 bases in between. The CDR3 loop is CSGISGLTAGELFF. DNA for the CDR3: TGCAGCGGGATATCTGGGCTTACCGCCGGGGAGCTGTTTTTT.

The rearrangement uses TRBV5-1 and TRBJ2-1; no clear D. The germline V and J ends were trimmed by 2 bases and 6 bases, with 12 bases remaining between them. There are 14 residues in the CDR3. Germline V CDR1 and CDR2: SGHRS, YFSETQ. The chain's CDR3 is CASSLGYLLNEQFF. CDR3 bases: TGCGCCAGCAGCTTAGGCTACCTCCTCAATGAGCAGTTCTTC.

Ten or more counts support this clonotype. The chain recombines TRBV7-8 with TRBJ1-1; 9 bases agree with TRBD1. The CDR3 covers 15 residues. CDR1 SGHVS and CDR2 FQNEAQ come from the germline V gene. Trimming cost V 0 bases and J 6 bases; bases outside gene matches: 5. CDR3 sequence: CASSLAGTGKSEAFF. The CDR3 DNA reads as TGTGCCAGCAGCTTAGCAGGGACAGGGAAGTCTGAAGCTTTCTTT.

This clonotype was counted at least ten times. This chain uses TRBV4-2 with TRBJ2-5; no firm D call. Trimming cost V 0 bases and J 7 bases, with 15 bases left between them. The CDR3 spans 15 residues. Germline V gene lookup returns CDR1 LGHNA and CDR2 YNFKEQ. CDR3 loop: CASSQDSNWLRTQYF. CDR3 bases: TGTGCCAGCAGCCAAGATTCAAACTGGCTGAGGACCCAGTACTTC.

The rearrangement uses TRBV29-1 and TRBJ1-2, with D perhaps TRBD1 (5 bases). The CDR3 sequence is 12 residues long. Trimming removed 2 bases from V and 3 bases from J, with 7 bases in between. Germline lookup yields CDR1 SQVTM and CDR2 ANQGSEA. CDR3 DNA: TGCAGCGTTGAATCCAGGGACTATGGCTACACCTTC. It encodes CSVESRDYGYTF.

There are many counts of this clonotype. The chain carries TRBV12-3 or TRBV12-4 and TRBJ1-5, with D uncertain. The CDR3 has 13 amino acids. The ends were cut back, 3 bases at V and 6 bases at J, with 9 bases in the middle. The CDR3 DNA follows: TGTGCCAGCAGTTTCGGGTTGCGTCAGCCCCAGCATTTT. Translating it yields CASSFGLRQPQHF.

This clonotype has only a few counts. In nucleotides, the CDR3 is TGTGCCATCAGGGTGGGCAGGGGGTCGGCTGAAGCTTTCTTT. Protein sequence: CAIRVGRGSAEAFF. The chain links TRBV10-3 to TRBJ1-1; 7 bases line up with TRBD1. The germline V gene encodes CDR1 ENHRY and CDR2 SYGVKD. J gave up 6 bases and V 6 bases, and 10 bases lay outside the gene matches. The CDR3 extends over 14 amino acids.

There are many counts of this clonotype. CDR3 sequence: CASGLSGLAGVYEQYF. In DNA form, the CDR3 reads TGTGCCAGCGGCTTATCGGGACTAGCGGGAGTGTACGAGCAGTACTTC. This chain uses TRBV14 with TRBJ2-7, with TRBD2 matching 14 bases. The CDR3 sequence is 16 residues long. J was trimmed by 4 bases and V by 8 bases; bases with no gene match: 10. Germline V gene lookup returns CDR1 SGHDN and CDR2 FVKESK. The whole variable domain, filled in from reference TRBV14 and TRBJ2-7, reads EAGVTQFPSHSVIEKGQTVTLRCDPISGHDNLYWYRRVMGKEIKFLLHFVKESKQDESGMPNNRFLAERTGGTYSTLKVQPAELEDSGVYFCASGLSGLAGVYEQYFGPGTRLTVT.

As for this clonotype: A clone one base away is much larger, so this may be a read error. This chain connects TRBV29-1 to TRBJ2-7, with TRBD1 identical over 7 bases. Looked up from germline, CDR1 is SQVTM and CDR2 is ANQGSEA. The CDR3 covers 12 residues. The trim removed 6 bases at V and 4 bases at J, leaving 6 bases unmatched. CDR3 sequence: CSVGQERYEQYF. The CDR3 DNA follows: TGCAGCGTAGGACAGGAGCGGTACGAGCAGTACTTC.

The chain joins TRBV24-1 to TRBJ1-5; D is possibly TRBD1 (6 bases). The V end was cut by 6 bases, the J end by 5 bases, with 13 bases between. CDR3 length: 14 amino acids. Germline V lookup: CDR1 KGHDR, CDR2 SFDVKD. DNA for the CDR3: TGTGCCACCAGTTTACAGGGCCCGGATCAGCCCCAGCATTTT. Protein sequence: CATSLQGPDQPQHF.

V and J are TRBV7-2 and TRBJ2-1; perhaps D is TRBD1 or TRBD2 (5 bases each). In germline, CDR1 is SGHTA, CDR2 FQGNSA. The ends were cut back, 4 bases at V and 4 bases at J, with 17 bases in the middle. This CDR3 contains 16 residues. Here the CDR3 reads CASSSSGTAGYNEQFF. CDR3 sequence (DNA): TGTGCCAGCAGCTCCTCCGGGACCGCGGGTTACAATGAGCAGTTCTTC. The full variable domain, completed using reference TRBV7-2 and TRBJ2-1, is GAGVSQSPSNKVTEKGKDVELRCDPISGHTALYWYRQSLGQGLEFLIYFQGNSAPDKSGLPSDRFSAERTGGSVSTLTIQRTQQEDSAVYLCASSSSGTAGYNEQFFGPGTRLTVL.

This clonotype has a single count. In nucleotides, the CDR3 is TGCAGCGTTGGACAGCTTGGGCAGCCCCAGCATTTT. It is translated as CSVGQLGQPQHF. This rearrangement joins TRBV29-1 to TRBJ1-5; D perhaps matches TRBD1 (5 bases). Germline-derived CDR1 and CDR2 are SQVTM and ANQGSEA. The CDR3 extends over 12 amino acids. The germline V and J ends were trimmed by 4 bases and 7 bases, with 11 bases remaining between them. The variable domain in full, completed from reference TRBV29-1 and TRBJ1-5, reads SAVISQKPSRDICQRGTSLTIQCQVDSQVTMMFWYRQQPGQSLTLIATANQGSEATYESGFVIDKFPISRPNLTFSTLTVSNMSPEDSSIYLCSVGQLGQPQHFGDGTRLSIL.

The genes are TRBV10-3 and TRBJ2-1; no firm D call. There are 14 residues in the CDR3. The germline V gene encodes CDR1 ENHRY and CDR2 SYGVKD. Trimming removed 0 bases from V and 6 bases from J, with 9 bases in between. The CDR3 reads CAISESNSRNEQFF. Written as DNA, the CDR3 is TGTGCCATCAGTGAGTCGAACAGCCGCAATGAGCAGTTCTTC.

This clonotype was seen many times. The chain joins TRBV12-3 or TRBV12-4 to TRBJ2-5; D tentatively fits TRBD1 or TRBD2 (6 bases each). Trimming removed 7 bases from V and 0 bases from J, with 12 bases in between. The CDR3 is made up of 14 amino acids. This CDR3 is CASTRGGYQETQYF. The CDR3 DNA is TGTGCCAGCACCCGAGGGGGGTACCAAGAGACCCAGTACTTC.

The table lists this clonotype with many counts. This rearrangement joins TRBV5-1 to TRBJ2-5, with D possibly being TRBD2 (5 bases). Germline CDR1 SGHRS, CDR2 YFSETQ. This CDR3 contains 13 residues. Trimming left V 4 bases short and J 3 bases short, with 10 bases between. CDR3 nucleotides: TGCGCCAGCAGCCCGCGGGCAGAAGAGACCCAGTACTTC. It codes for CASSPRAEETQYF.

At least ten counts were recorded for this clonotype. This chain joins TRBV5-1 and TRBJ2-7, with TRBD1 matching over 7 bases. The CDR3 covers 15 residues. The germline V gene encodes CDR1 SGHRS and CDR2 YFSETQ. V was clipped by 5 bases and J by 2 bases; unmatched bases: 10. The CDR3 region is CASSPGTVKAYEQYF. The CDR3 DNA reads as TGCGCCAGCAGTCCCGGGACAGTCAAAGCCTACGAGCAGTACTTC.

The V call is TRBV6-5, the J call TRBJ1-5; possible D gene TRBD1, 5 bases. V was shortened by 0 bases and J by 1 base, with 16 bases between the two germline ends. Per germline, CDR1 MNHEY and CDR2 SVGAGI. This CDR3 region has 18 residues. CDR3 in DNA: TGTGCCAGCAGTTACTCCAGCAGGGAGAATTTCAGCAATCAGCCCCAGCATTTT. Protein: CASSYSSRENFSNQPQHF.

This clonotype was seen repeatedly, ten times or more. The chain is built from TRBV20-1 and TRBJ1-3; D is possibly TRBD1 (6 bases). V gave up 3 bases and J gave up 4 bases, with 10 bases separating them. CDR3 length equals 13 residues. Germline-derived CDR1 and CDR2 are DFQATT and SNEGSKA (reference sequence). The CDR3 region has the DNA TGCAGTGCTAGGAGGACAGTAGGAAACACCATATATTTT. Translation gives CSARRTVGNTIYF.

This clonotype was counted ten times or more. The chain uses TRBV5-1 and TRBJ1-4; D gene unclear. Germline V gene lookup returns CDR1 SGHRS and CDR2 YFSETQ. Trimming took off 2 bases at V and 0 bases at J, with 11 bases between the two ends. The length of the CDR3 is 16 residues. The CDR3 DNA follows: TGCGCCAGCAGCTTTCTTGGCAGTGCAACTAATGAAAAACTGTTTTTT. This translates into CASSFLGSATNEKLFF.